The present T cell receptor (beta chain) was sequenced within a study of blood T cell repertoires in COVID-19 (dated by TCRdb to the early 2020s). In terms of the full investigation: Samples covering the acute and convalescent phases of COVID-19 were provided by collaborators in the United States, Italy and Spain. The prospective study material was composed of cDNA or gDNA derived from T cells, B-cell-depleted T cells, or PBMCs. The dataset comprised deeply sampled blood TCRbeta repertoires from subjects exposed to, actively infected with, or recovered from COVID-19. The repertoires were released in a freely available public database meant as a resource for research on the immune response to SARS-CoV-2. The samples were drawn from the first 160 participants of the ongoing ImmuneRACE study and from 1,254 subjects provided by 6 global collaborators. The sample metadata nearly always contained a de-identified subject ID, COVID-19 status, age in years and sex. HLA class I and class II types, where available, came from metadata supplied by the sample provider rather than from assay-based typing. The full study reports these points: Clinical and demographic metadata were provided uncurated, with the amount varying by source and participant.

Points on this clone: This receptor's antigen is unknown. Base qualities are not recorded, but no much larger clone differs from it by a single base.

TCRbeta CDR3 regions were amplified from genomic DNA by means of the immunoSEQ Assay, a bias-controlled multiplex PCR. The paper's processing steps were these. The number of nucleated cells in each sample was estimated by amplification of reference gene primers within the assay. To quantify the absolute abundance of each unique TCRbeta CDR3 rearrangement, sequence reads were collapsed and filtered. For each sample, productive Simpson clonality was calculated by taking the square root of Simpson's diversity index across productive rearrangements. In its TCRdb copy, this immuneACCESS table keeps in-frame sequences only and misses some clones. Where compared with another copy, unresolved V genes explain less than half of these, and the others have no known cause. D and trimming were read from the DNA, whereas the V and J calls and clone size are those reported in that table. For this sample there are 350,000 to 450,000 clones; around 85% appear just once. The top ten clones comprise roughly 3.9% of the sample.

The CDR3, cysteine through phenylalanine, is 13 amino acids long. Of the read, only the CDR3 DNA is kept; its 39 bases are in frame from base 1. Collaborating institutions collected whole blood in K2EDTA tubes following their own protocols. For TCRbeta analysis, collaborators shipped samples in one of three forms: frozen whole blood, isolated PBMCs, or DNA extracted from either of those sample types. This TCR derives from a woman aged 18-30 years with acute or convalescent COVID-19. The sequence joins TRBV21-1 to TRBJ1-5. TRBV21-1 is a known pseudogene. Sequenced input: peripheral blood. The DNA is as follows: TGTGCCAGCCAGCTTGGGGGGGGGCAGCCCCAGCATTTT. It is translated as CASQLGGGQPQHF.